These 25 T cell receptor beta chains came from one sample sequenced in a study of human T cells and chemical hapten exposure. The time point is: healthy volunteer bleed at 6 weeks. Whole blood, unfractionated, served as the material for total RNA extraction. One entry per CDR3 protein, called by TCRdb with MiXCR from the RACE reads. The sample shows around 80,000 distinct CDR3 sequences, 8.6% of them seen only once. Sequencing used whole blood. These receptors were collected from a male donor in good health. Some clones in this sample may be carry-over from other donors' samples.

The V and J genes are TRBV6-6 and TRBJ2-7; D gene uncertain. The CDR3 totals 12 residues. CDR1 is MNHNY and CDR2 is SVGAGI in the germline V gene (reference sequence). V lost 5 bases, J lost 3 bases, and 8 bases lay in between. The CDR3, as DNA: TGTGCCAGCAGTACCGCTCTCTACGAGCAGTACTTC. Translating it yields CASSTALYEQYF.

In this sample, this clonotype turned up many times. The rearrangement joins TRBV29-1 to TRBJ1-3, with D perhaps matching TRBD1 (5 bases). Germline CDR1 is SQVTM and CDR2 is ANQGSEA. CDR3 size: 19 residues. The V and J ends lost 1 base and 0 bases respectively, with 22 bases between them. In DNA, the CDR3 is TGCAGCGTTGAAGCTCCAGACGGGCAGGGAGTATTCTCTGGAAACACCATATATTTT. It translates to CSVEAPDGQGVFSGNTIYF. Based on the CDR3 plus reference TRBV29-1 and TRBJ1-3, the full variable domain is SAVISQKPSRDICQRGTSLTIQCQVDSQVTMMFWYRQQPGQSLTLIATANQGSEATYESGFVIDKFPISRPNLTFSTLTVSNMSPEDSSIYLCSVEAPDGQGVFSGNTIYFGEGSWLTVV.

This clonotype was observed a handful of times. The CDR3, as DNA: TGTGCCAGCAGCAACAGGGGGCGGAGCGGCGATGAAAAACTGTTTTTT. Its translation: CASSNRGRSGDEKLFF. This chain connects TRBV12-3 or TRBV12-4 to TRBJ1-4; the match to TRBD1 covers 9 bases. The CDR3 is 16 amino acids. The V gene end was trimmed by 6 bases and the J gene end by 6 bases; junction bases not matched to a gene: 11.

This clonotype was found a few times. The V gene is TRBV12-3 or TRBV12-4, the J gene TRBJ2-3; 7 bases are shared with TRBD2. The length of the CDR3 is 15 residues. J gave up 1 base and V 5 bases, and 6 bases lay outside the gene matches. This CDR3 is CASSPSGLGTDTQYF. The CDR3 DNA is TGTGCCAGCAGTCCTAGCGGTCTCGGCACAGATACGCAGTATTTT.

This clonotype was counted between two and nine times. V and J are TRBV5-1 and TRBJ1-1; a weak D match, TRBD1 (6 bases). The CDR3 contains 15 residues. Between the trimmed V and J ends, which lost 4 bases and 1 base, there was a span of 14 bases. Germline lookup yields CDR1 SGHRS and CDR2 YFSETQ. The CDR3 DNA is TGCGCCAGCAGCGCAGGACAGACAGGGAACACTGAAGCTTTCTTT. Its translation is CASSAGQTGNTEAFF.

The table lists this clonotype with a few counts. CDR3 loop: CASSLNRNYGYTF. The CDR3 bases are TGTGCCAGCAGCTTAAACAGAAACTATGGCTACACCTTC. This chain connects TRBV7-9 to TRBJ1-2; D gene ambiguous. The CDR3 contains 13 residues. Trimming left V 2 bases short and J 2 bases short, with 6 bases between. Germline assignment: CDR1 SEHNR and CDR2 FQNEAQ (reference sequence).

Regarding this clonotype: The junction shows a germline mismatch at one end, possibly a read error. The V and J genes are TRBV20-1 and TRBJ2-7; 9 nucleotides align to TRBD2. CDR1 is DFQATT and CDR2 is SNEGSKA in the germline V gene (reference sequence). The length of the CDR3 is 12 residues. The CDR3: CSARGGRASGNF. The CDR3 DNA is TGCAGTGCTAGAGGGGGGAGGGCTAGCGGGAACTTC.

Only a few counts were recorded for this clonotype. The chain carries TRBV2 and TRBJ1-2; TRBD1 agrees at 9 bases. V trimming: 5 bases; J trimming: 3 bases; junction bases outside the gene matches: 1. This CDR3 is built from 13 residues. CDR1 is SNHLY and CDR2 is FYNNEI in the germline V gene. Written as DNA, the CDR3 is TGTGCCAGCAGTACAGGGGGCGACTATGGCTACACCTTC. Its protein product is CASSTGGDYGYTF.

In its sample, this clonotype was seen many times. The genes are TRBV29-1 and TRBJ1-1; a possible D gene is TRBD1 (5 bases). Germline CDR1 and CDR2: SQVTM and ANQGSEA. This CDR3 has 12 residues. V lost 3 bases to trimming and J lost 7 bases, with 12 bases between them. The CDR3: CSVEYQGGEAFF. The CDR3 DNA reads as TGCAGCGTTGAGTACCAGGGCGGTGAAGCTTTCTTT.

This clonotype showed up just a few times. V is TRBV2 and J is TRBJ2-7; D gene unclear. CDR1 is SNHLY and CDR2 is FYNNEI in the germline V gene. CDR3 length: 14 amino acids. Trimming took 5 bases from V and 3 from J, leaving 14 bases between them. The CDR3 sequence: CASSPPPADYEQYF. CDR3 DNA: TGTGCCAGCAGTCCTCCCCCGGCAGACTACGAGCAGTACTTC.

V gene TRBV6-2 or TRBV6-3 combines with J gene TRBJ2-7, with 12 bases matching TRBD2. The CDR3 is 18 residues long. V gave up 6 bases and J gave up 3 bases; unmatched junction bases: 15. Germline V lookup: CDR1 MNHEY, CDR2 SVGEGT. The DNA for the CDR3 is TGTGCCAGCAGGAAGACTAGCGGGGGATTTTTTGGGGTCTACGAGCAGTACTTC. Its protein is CASRKTSGGFFGVYEQYF.

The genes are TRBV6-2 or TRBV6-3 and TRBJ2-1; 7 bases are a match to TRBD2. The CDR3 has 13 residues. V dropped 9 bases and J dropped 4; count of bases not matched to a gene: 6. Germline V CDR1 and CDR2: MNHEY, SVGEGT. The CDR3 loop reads CASKREEYNEQFF. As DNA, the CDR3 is TGTGCCAGTAAGCGGGAAGAGTACAATGAGCAGTTCTTC.

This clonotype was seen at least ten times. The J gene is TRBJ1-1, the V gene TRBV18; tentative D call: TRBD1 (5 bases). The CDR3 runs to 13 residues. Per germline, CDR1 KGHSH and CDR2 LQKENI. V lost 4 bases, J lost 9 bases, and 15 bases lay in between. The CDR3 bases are TGTGCCAGCTCACTCGTCTCAGAGGGGAAAGCTTTCTTT. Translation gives CASSLVSEGKAFF.

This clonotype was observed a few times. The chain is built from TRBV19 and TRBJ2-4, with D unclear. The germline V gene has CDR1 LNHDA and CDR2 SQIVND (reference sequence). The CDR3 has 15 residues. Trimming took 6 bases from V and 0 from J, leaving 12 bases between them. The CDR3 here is CASSPLSRAKNIQYF. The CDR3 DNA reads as TGTGCCAGTAGCCCTCTCAGTAGAGCCAAAAACATTCAGTACTTC.

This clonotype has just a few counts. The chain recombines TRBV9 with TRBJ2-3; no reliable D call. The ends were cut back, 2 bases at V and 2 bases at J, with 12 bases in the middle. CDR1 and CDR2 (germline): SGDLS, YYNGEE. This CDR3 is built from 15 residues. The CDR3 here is CASSVADANTDTQYF. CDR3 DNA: TGTGCCAGCAGCGTGGCGGACGCAAACACAGATACGCAGTATTTT.

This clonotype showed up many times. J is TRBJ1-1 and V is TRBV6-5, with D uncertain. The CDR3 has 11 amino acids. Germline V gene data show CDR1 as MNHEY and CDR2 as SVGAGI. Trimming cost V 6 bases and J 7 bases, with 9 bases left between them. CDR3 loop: CASSRLNEAFF. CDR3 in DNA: TGTGCCAGCAGCCGACTTAATGAAGCTTTCTTT.

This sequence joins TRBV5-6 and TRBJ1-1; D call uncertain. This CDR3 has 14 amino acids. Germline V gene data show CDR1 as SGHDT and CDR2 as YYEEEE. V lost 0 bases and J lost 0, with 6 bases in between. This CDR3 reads CASSLGEVNTEAFF. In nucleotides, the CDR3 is TGTGCCAGCAGCTTGGGTGAGGTGAACACTGAAGCTTTCTTT.

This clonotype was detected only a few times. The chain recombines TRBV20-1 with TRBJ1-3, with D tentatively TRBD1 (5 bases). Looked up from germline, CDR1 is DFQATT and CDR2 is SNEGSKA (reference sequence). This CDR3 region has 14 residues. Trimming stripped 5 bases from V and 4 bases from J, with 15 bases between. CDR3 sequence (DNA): TGCAGTGCTGCCCCCGGGGGTGCGGGAAACACCATATATTTT. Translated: CSAAPGGAGNTIYF.

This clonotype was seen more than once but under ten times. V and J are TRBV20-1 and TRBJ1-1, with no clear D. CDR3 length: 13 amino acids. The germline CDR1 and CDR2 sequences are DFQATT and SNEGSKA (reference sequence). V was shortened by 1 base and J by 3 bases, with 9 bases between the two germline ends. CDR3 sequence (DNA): TGCAGTGCTAGAGCCGAGACGGACACTGAAGCTTTCTTT. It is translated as CSARAETDTEAFF.

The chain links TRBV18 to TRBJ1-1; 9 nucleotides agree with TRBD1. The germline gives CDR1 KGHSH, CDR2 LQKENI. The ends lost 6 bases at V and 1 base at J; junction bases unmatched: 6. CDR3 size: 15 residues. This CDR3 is CASSPGTGRNTEAFF. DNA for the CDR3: TGTGCCAGCTCCCCCGGGACAGGGAGGAACACTGAAGCTTTCTTT. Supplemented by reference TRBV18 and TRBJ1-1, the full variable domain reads NAGVMQNPRHLVRRRGQEARLRCSPMKGHSHVYWYRQLPEEGLKFMVYLQKENIIDESGMPKERFSAEFPKEGPSILRIQQVVRGDSAAYFCASSPGTGRNTEAFFGQGTRLTVV.

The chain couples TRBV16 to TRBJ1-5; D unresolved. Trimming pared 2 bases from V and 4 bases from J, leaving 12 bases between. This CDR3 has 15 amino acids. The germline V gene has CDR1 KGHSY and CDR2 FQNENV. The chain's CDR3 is CASSQNLPTNQPQHF. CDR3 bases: TGTGCCAGCAGCCAAAATCTTCCGACAAATCAGCCCCAGCATTTT.

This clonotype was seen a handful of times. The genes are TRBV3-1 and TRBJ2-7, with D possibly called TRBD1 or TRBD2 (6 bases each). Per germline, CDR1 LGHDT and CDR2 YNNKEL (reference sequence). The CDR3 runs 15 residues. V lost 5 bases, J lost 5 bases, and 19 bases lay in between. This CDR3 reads CASSGPGTWGDEQYF. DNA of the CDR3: TGTGCCAGCAGCGGTCCCGGGACATGGGGGGACGAGCAGTACTTC.

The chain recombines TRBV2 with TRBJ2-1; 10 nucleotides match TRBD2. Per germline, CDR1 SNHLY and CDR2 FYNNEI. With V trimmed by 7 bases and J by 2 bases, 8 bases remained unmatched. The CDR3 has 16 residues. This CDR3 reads CASISGSGGAYNEQFF. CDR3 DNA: TGTGCCAGCATCTCAGGGAGCGGGGGGGCCTACAATGAGCAGTTCTTC.

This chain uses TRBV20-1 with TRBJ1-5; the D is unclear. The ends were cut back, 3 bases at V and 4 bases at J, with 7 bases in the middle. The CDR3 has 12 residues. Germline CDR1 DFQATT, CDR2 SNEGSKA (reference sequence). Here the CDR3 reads CSARVENQPQHF. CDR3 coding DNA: TGCAGTGCTAGGGTAGAGAATCAGCCCCAGCATTTT.

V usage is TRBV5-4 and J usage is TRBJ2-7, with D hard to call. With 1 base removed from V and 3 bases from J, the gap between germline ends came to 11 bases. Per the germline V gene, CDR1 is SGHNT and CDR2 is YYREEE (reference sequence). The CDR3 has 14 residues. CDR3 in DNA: TGTGCCAGCAGCTTGACGAAGGGTAACTACGAGCAGTACTTC. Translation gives CASSLTKGNYEQYF.